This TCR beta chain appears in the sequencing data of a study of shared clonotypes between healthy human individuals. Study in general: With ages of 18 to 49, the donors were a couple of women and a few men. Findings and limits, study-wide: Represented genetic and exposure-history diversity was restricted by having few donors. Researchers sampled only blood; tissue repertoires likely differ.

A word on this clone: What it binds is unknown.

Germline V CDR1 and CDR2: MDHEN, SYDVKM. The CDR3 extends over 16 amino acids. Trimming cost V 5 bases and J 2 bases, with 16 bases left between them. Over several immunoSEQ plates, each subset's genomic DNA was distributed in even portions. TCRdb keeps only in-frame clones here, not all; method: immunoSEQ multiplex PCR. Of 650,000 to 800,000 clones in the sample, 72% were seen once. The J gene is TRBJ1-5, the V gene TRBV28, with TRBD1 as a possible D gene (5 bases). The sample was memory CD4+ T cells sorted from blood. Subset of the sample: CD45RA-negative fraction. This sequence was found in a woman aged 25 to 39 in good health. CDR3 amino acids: CASSPERARGNQPQHF. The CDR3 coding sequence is TGTGCCAGCAGTCCTGAGAGGGCCAGGGGCAATCAGCCCCAGCATTTT. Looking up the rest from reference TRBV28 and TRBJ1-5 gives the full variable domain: DVKVTQSSRYLVKRTGEKVFLECVQDMDHENMFWYRQDPGLGLRLIYFSYDVKMKEKGDIPEGYSVSREKKERFSLILESASTNQTSMYLCASSPERARGNQPQHFGDGTRLSIL.